This TCR beta chain was observed in a study of blood T cell repertoires in COVID-19. Germline V CDR1 and CDR2: SGHRS, YFSETQ. V shed 0 bases and J 2 bases; nucleotides not matched to a gene: 3. The length of the CDR3 is 16 residues. Original processing methods: Researchers report that nucleated cell counts were estimated from reference gene primer amplification. Sequenced by immunoSEQ multiplex PCR; TCRdb stores in-frame clones only, minus some. The DNA was the basis for D and trimming; V, J and clone size are from that table. This table holds approximately 120,000 clones, roughly 84% found once. Material: peripheral blood. The receptor comes from a woman of 80 years or more with acute or convalescent COVID-19. The chain combines TRBV5-1 with TRBJ2-3; 10 nucleotides agree with TRBD2. The CDR3 nucleotides read TGCGCCAGCAGCTTGGCTAGCGGGGGAACCACAGATACGCAGTATTTT. Translated: CASSLASGGTTDTQYF.